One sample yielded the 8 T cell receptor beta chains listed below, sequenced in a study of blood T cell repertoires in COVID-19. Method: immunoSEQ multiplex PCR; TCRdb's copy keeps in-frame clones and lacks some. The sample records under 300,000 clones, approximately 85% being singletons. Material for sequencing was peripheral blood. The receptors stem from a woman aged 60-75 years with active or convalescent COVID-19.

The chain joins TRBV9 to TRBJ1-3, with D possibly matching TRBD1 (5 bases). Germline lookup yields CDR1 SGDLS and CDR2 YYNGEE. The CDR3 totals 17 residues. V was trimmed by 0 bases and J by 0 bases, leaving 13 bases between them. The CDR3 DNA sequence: TGTGCCAGCAGCGTAGGGGGAACAGGCACCTCTGGAAACACCATATATTTT. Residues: CASSVGGTGTSGNTIYF.

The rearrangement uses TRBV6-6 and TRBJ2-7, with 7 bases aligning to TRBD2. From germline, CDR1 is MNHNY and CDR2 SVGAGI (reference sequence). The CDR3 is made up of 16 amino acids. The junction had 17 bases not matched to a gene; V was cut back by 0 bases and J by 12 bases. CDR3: CASSYSKGSGYPWGYF. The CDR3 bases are TGTGCCAGCAGTTACTCGAAAGGTAGCGGGTACCCCTGGGGGTACTTC.

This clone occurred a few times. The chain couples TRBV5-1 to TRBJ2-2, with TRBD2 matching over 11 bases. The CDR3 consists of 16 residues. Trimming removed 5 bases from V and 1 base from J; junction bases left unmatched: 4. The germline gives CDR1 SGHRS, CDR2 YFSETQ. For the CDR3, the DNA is TGCGCCAGCAGATCTGGACTAGCGGGGAACACCGGGGAGCTGTTTTTT. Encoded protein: CASRSGLAGNTGELFF. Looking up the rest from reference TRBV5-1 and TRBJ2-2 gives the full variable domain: KAGVTQTPRYLIKTRGQQVTLSCSPISGHRSVSWYQQTPGQGLQFLFEYFSETQRNKGNFPGRFSGRQFSNSRSEMNVSTLELGDSALYLCASRSGLAGNTGELFFGEGSRLTVL.

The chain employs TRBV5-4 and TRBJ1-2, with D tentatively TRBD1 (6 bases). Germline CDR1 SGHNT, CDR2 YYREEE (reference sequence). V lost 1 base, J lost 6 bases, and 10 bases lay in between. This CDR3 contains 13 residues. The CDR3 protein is CASSLRGNDGYTF. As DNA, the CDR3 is TGTGCCAGCAGCTTGAGGGGGAACGATGGCTACACCTTC.

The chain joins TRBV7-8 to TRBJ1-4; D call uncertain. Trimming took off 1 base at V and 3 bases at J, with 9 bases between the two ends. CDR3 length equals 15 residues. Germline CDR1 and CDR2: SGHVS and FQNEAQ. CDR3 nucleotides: TGTGCCAGCAGCTTAGTAGGGAGGGCTAATGAAAAACTGTTTTTT. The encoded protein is CASSLVGRANEKLFF.

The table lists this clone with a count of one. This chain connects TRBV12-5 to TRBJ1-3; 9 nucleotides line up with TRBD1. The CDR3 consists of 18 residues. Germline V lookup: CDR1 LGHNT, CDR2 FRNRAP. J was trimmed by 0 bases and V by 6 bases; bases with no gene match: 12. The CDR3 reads CASGQPRDRVFSGNTIYF. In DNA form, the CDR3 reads TGTGCTAGTGGCCAACCCCGGGACAGGGTTTTCTCTGGAAACACCATATATTTT.

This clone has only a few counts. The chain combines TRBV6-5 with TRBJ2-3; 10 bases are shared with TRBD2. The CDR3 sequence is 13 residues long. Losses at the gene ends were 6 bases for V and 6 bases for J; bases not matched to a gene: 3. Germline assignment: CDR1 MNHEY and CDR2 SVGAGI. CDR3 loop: CASRGTSADTQYF. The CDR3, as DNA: TGTGCCAGCAGAGGGACTAGCGCCGATACGCAGTATTTT.

CDR3 sequence reads: CASSQAGENTEAFF. In DNA, the CDR3 is TGCGCCAGCAGCCAAGCCGGGGAGAACACTGAAGCTTTCTTT. V usage is TRBV4-1 and J usage is TRBJ1-1; D gene uncertain. V dropped 1 base and J dropped 1 base, with 7 bases sitting between them. Per germline, CDR1 MGHRA and CDR2 YSYEKL. This CDR3 has 14 amino acids.